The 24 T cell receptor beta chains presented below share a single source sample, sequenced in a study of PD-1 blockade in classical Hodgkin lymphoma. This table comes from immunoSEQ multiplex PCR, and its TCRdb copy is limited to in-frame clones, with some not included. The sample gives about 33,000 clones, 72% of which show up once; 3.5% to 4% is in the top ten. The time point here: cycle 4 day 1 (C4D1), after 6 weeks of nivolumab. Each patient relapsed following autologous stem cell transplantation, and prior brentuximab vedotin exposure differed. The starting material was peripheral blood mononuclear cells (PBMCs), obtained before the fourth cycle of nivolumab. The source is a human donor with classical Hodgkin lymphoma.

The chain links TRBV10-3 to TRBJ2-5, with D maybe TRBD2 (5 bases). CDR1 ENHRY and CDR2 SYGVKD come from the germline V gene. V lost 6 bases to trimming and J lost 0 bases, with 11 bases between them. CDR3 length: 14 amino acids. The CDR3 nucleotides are TGTGCCATCAGAGACTACCGGTACCAAGAGACCCAGTACTTC. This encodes CAIRDYRYQETQYF.

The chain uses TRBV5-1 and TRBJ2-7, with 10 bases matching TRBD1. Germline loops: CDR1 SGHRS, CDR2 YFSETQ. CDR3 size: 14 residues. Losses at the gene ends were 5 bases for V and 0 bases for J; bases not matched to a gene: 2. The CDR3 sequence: CASRGQGSSYEQYF. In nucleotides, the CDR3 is TGCGCCAGCAGGGGACAGGGGAGCTCCTACGAGCAGTACTTC. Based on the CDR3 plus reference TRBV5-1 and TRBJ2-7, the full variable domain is KAGVTQTPRYLIKTRGQQVTLSCSPISGHRSVSWYQQTPGQGLQFLFEYFSETQRNKGNFPGRFSGRQFSNSRSEMNVSTLELGDSALYLCASRGQGSSYEQYFGPGTRLTVT.

The CDR3 DNA sequence: TGCAGGGGGGGACTAGCGGGAGATACGCAGTATTTT. This codes for CRGGLAGDTQYF. This chain links TRBV29-1 with TRBJ2-3; TRBD2 aligns across 12 bases. This CDR3 has 12 residues. The V gene's germline CDR1 is SQVTM and CDR2 ANQGSEA.

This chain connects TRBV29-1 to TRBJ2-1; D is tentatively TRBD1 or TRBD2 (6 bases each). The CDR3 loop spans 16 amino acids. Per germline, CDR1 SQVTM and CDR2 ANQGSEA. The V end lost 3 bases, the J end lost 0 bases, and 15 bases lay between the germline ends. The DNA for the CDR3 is TGCAGCGTTGAGGCGAGGGGGGTCTTCTCCTACAATGAGCAGTTCTTC. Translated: CSVEARGVFSYNEQFF.

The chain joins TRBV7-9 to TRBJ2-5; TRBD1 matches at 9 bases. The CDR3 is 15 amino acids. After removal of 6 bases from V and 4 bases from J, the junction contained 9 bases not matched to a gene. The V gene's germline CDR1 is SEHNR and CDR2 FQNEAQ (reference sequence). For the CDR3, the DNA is TGTGCCAGCAGTTTGGGACAGGGAGTTAGAGAGACCCAGTACTTC. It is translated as CASSLGQGVRETQYF. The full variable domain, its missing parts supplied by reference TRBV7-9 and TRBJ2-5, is DTGVSQNPRHKITKRGQNVTFRCDPISEHNRLYWYRQTLGQGPEFLTYFQNEAQLEKSRLLSDRFSAERPKGSFSTLEIQRTEQGDSAMYLCASSLGQGVRETQYFGPGTRLLVL.

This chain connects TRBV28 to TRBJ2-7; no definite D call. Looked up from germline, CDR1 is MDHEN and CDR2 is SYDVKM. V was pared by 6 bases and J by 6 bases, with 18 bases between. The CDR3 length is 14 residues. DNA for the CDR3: TGTGCCAGCAGGTACCCGCTCCCTCCGGGCGAGCAGTACTTC. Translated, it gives CASRYPLPPGEQYF.

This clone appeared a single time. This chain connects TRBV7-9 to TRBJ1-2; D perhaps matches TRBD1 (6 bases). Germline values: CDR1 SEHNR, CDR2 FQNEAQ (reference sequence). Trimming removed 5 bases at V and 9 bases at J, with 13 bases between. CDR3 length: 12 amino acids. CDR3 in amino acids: CASSPGTSSYTF. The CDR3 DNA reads TGTGCCAGCAGCCCCGGGACATCCAGCTACACCTTC.

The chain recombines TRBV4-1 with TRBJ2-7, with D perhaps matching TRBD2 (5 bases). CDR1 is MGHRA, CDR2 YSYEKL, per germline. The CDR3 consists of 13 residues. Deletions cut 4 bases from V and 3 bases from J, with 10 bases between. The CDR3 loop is CASSPEGNYEQYF. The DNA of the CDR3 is TGCGCCAGCAGCCCCGAGGGTAACTACGAGCAGTACTTC.

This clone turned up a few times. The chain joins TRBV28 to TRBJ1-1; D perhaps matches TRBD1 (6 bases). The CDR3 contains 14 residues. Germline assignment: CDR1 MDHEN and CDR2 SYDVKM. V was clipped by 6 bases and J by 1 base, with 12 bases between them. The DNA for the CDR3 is TGTGCCAGCAGCGATACAGGGACGAACACTGAAGCTTTCTTT. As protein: CASSDTGTNTEAFF.

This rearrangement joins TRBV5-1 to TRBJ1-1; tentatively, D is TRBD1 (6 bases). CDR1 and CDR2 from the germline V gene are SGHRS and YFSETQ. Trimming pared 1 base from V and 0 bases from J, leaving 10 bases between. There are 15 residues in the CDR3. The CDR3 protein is CASSLIGGMNTEAFF. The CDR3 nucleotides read TGCGCCAGCAGCTTGATCGGGGGCATGAACACTGAAGCTTTCTTT.

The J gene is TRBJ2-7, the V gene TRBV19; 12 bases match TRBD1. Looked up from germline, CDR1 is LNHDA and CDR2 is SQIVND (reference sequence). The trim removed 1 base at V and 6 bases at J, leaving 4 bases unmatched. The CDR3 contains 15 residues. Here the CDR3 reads CASSIVGTGGSEQYF. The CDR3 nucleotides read TGTGCCAGTAGTATAGTTGGGACAGGGGGCTCCGAGCAGTACTTC.

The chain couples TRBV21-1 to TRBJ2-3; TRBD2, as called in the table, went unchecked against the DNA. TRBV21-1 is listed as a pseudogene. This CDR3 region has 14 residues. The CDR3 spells CASSRGGQTDTQYF. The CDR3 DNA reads TGTGCCAGCAGCAGGGGAGGACAAACAGATACGCAGTATTTT.

Written as DNA, the CDR3 is TGTGCCAGCTTCAGGACTTCCCGCTCCTACGAGCAGTACTTC. Translation gives CASFRTSRSYEQYF. The genes are TRBV28 and TRBJ2-7; maybe TRBD2 (5 bases). The CDR3 runs to 14 residues. Trimming left V 8 bases short and J 0 bases short, with 14 bases between. CDR1 and CDR2 (germline): MDHEN, SYDVKM.

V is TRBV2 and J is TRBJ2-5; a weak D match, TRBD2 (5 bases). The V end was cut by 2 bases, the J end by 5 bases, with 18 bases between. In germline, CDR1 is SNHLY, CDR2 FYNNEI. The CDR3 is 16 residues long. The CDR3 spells CASSELAGPGRETQYF. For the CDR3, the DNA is TGTGCCAGCAGTGAACTGGCGGGCCCCGGTCGTGAGACCCAGTACTTC.

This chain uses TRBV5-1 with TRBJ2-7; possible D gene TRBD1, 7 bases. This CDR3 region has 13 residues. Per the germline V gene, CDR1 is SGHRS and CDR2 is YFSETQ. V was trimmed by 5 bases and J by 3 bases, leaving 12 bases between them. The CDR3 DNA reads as TGCGCCAGCAGTCTCAGGGGGGACTACGAGCAGTACTTC. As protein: CASSLRGDYEQYF.

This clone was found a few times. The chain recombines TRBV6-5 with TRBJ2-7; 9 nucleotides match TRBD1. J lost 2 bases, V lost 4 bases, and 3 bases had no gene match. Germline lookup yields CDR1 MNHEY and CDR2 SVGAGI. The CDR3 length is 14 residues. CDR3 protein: CASSWGQGAYEQYF. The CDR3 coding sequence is TGTGCCAGCAGTTGGGGACAGGGAGCCTACGAGCAGTACTTC.

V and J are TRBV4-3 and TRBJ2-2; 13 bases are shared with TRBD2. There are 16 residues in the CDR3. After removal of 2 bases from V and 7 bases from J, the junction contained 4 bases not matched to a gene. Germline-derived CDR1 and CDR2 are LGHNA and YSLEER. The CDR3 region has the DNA TGCGCCAGCAGCCAAACTAGCGGGGGGGCATACGGGGAGCTGTTTTTT. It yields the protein CASSQTSGGAYGELFF.

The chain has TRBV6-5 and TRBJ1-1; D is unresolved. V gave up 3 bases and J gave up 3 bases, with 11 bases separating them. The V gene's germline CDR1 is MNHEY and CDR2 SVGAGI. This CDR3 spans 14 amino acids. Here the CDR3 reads CASSYKRRDTEAFF. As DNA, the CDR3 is TGTGCCAGCAGTTATAAAAGACGGGACACTGAAGCTTTCTTT.

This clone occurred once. The CDR3 nucleotides are TGTGCCAGCAGGGGGCCGGGCACTGAAGCTTTCTTT. This sequence encodes CASRGPGTEAFF. The chain joins TRBV6-6 to TRBJ1-1; the D gene is possibly TRBD1 (5 bases). CDR1 is MNHNY and CDR2 is SVGAGI in the germline V gene (reference sequence). Trimming took off 6 bases at V and 4 bases at J, with 9 bases between the two ends. This CDR3 spans 12 amino acids.

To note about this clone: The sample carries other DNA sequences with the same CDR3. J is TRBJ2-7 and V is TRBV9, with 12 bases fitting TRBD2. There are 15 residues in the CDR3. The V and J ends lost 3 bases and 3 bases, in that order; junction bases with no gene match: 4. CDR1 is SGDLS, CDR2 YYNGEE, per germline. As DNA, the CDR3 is TGTGCCAGCAGCGCGGAGACTAGCGGGAGCTACGAGCAGTACTTC. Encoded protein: CASSAETSGSYEQYF.

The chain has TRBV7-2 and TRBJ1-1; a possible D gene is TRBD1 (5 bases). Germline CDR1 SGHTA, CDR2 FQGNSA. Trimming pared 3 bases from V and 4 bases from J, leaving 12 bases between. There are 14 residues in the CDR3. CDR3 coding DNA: TGTGCCAGCAGCTTTATAGGGGCGGTCACTGAAGCTTTCTTT. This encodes CASSFIGAVTEAFF.

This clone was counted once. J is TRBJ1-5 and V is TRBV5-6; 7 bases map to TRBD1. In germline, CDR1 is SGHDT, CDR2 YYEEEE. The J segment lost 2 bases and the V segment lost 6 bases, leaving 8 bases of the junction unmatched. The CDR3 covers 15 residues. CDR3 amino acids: CASTRQGGGNQPQHF. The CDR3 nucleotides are TGTGCCAGCACCCGGCAGGGGGGCGGCAATCAGCCCCAGCATTTT.

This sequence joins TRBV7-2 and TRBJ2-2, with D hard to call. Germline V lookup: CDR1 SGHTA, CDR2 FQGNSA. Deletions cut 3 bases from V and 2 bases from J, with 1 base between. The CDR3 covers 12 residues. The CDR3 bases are TGTACCAGCAGCTTCAACACCGGGGAGCTGTTTTTT. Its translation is CTSSFNTGELFF.

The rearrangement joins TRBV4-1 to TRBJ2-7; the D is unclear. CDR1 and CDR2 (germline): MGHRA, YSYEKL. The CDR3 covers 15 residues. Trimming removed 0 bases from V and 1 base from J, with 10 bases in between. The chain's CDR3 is CASSQEGYPSYEQYF. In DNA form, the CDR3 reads TGCGCCAGCAGCCAAGAAGGCTACCCGTCCTACGAGCAGTACTTC.